This T cell receptor (beta chain) was documented in a study of beta chain features in type 1 diabetes. This clone turned up a few times. Its antigen is unknown. Germline lookup yields CDR1 SEHNR and CDR2 FQNEAQ (reference sequence). The CDR3 length is 12 residues. The germline V and J ends were trimmed by 5 bases and 5 bases, with 9 bases remaining between them. Broader study findings: Among all four CD4+ subsets, Type 1 diabetes patients had TCRB CDR3s that were moderately but significantly shorter.

The study reverse transcribed the entire isolated RNA, so it sequenced expressed TCRB transcripts. Method: immunoSEQ multiplex PCR; TCRdb's copy keeps in-frame clones and lacks some. The data contain 330,000 or so clones, around 12% of them singletons. V and J are TRBV7-9 and TRBJ1-1, with TRBD1 as a possible D gene (5 bases). Sequenced sample: naive CD4+ T cells from blood. This TCR was recovered from a woman aged 18-35 years with type 1 diabetes. CDR3 sequence reads: CASSEGVTEAFF. The DNA of the CDR3 is TGTGCCAGCAGCGAAGGGGTGACTGAAGCTTTCTTT.